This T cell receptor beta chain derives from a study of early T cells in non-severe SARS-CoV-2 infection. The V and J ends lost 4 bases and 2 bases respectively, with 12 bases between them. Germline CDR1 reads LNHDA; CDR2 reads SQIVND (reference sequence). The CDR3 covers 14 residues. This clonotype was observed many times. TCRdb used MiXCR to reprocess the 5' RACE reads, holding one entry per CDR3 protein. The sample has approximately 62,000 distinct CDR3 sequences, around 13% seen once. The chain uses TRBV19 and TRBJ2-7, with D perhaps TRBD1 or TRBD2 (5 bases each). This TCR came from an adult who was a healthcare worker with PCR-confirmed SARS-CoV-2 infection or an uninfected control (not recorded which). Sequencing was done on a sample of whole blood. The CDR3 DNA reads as TGTGCCAGTAGTACCTCCGGGACCACCTACGAGCAGTACTTC. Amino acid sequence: CASSTSGTTYEQYF.